This T cell receptor beta chain was captured in a study of T cells in women clearing cervical HPV infection. For this clone: The read halts 3 residues ahead of the CDR3 end, with the missing end drawn from the germline J gene.

Repertoires were generated with immunoSEQ multiplex PCR, while TCRdb's copy carries only in-frame clones and drops some. The sample table sets out under 40,000 clones. Germline V CDR1 and CDR2: SGHTA, FQGNSA. V dropped 1 base and J dropped 8; count of bases not matched to a gene: 5. The CDR3 consists of 15 residues. Cervical HPV DNA detected by MY09/MY11 PCR, typed by dot-blot. This clonotype was sampled from a woman aged 18 to 75 with a cervical HPV16 infection that either progressed to CIN3+ or cleared (not recorded which). V is TRBV7-2 and J is TRBJ2-1; 10 bases line up with TRBD2. The source material was blood buffy coat. The CDR3 loop reads CASSLVSSGSDEQFF. The CDR3 bases that were read are TGTGCCAGCAGCTTAGTCTCTAGCGGGAGTGATGAG.